These 22 T cell receptor beta chains were all obtained from the same sample, sequenced in a study of T cells after yellow fever vaccination. TCRdb used MiXCR to reprocess the 5' RACE reads, holding one entry per CDR3 protein. The table has a few hundred thousand distinct CDR3 sequences, under 7.5% seen once. The material sequenced was PBMCs, taken 5 days after the yellow fever booster vaccination. Source of these receptors: a man younger than 45 who received the YFV17D yellow fever vaccine.

This clonotype was recorded a few times. The chain joins TRBV5-1 to TRBJ2-5, with 9 bases that match TRBD1. Germline CDR1 is SGHRS and CDR2 is YFSETQ. V trimming: 3 bases; J trimming: 2 bases; junction bases outside the gene matches: 5. CDR3 length equals 15 residues. CDR3 residues: CASSSAGTGQETQYF. The CDR3 region has the DNA TGCGCCAGCAGCTCAGCCGGGACAGGGCAAGAGACCCAGTACTTC.

This sequence joins TRBV18 and TRBJ1-4; TRBD1 matches at 11 bases. This CDR3 region has 13 residues. J gave up 8 bases and V 11 bases, and 7 bases lay outside the gene matches. Per the germline V gene, CDR1 is KGHSH and CDR2 is LQKENI. CDR3 nucleotide sequence: TGTGCCGGACGGGACAGGGGGTCCGAAAAACTGTTTTTT. Translating it yields CAGRDRGSEKLFF.

Many counts were recorded for this clonotype. The rearrangement links TRBV20-1 to TRBJ1-6; D might be TRBD1 (6 bases). The CDR3 spans 12 residues. CDR1 is DFQATT, CDR2 SNEGSKA, per germline (reference sequence). The ends were cut back, 4 bases at V and 10 bases at J, with 11 bases in the middle. The CDR3 loop is CSANGGESPLHF. The CDR3 DNA reads TGCAGTGCTAACGGGGGCGAATCACCCCTCCACTTT.

This clonotype occurred many times. The chain joins TRBV7-2 to TRBJ2-2; D not resolved. Germline V gene lookup returns CDR1 SGHTA and CDR2 FQGNSA. CDR3 length equals 15 residues. V was trimmed by 1 base and J by 3 bases, leaving 9 bases between them. The CDR3 DNA is TGTGCCAGCAGCTTAGAACTCGGGTACACCGGGGAGCTGTTTTTT. Translation: CASSLELGYTGELFF.

This clonotype was detected ten times or more. This chain connects TRBV7-9 to TRBJ2-4; 11 bases agree with TRBD1. This CDR3 has 13 amino acids. J lost 10 bases, V lost 5 bases, and 4 bases had no gene match. CDR1 is SEHNR, CDR2 FQNEAQ, per germline (reference sequence). Here the CDR3 reads CASSHRDRGIQYF. For the CDR3, the DNA is TGTGCCAGCAGCCACCGGGACAGGGGGATTCAGTACTTC. The variable domain in full, with the rest retrieved from reference TRBV7-9 and TRBJ2-4, is DTGVSQNPRHKITKRGQNVTFRCDPISEHNRLYWYRQTLGQGPEFLTYFQNEAQLEKSRLLSDRFSAERPKGSFSTLEIQRTEQGDSAMYLCASSHRDRGIQYFGAGTRLSVL.

The V gene is TRBV7-2, the J gene TRBJ2-7; the match to TRBD2 covers 7 bases. Trimming took 2 bases from V and 3 from J; bases not matched to a gene: 10. This CDR3 comprises 16 residues. CDR1 and CDR2 (germline): SGHTA, FQGNSA. CDR3 DNA sequence: TGTGCCAGCAGCTTACCGGCCTCCGGGACTAACTACGAGCAGTACTTC. It translates to CASSLPASGTNYEQYF.

This clonotype has more than one count but fewer than ten. The CDR3 DNA is TGTGCCAGCAGCTCCAGGGGACAGGCTGGAAACACCATATATTTT. Translated, it gives CASSSRGQAGNTIYF. V gene TRBV7-2 combines with J gene TRBJ1-3; TRBD1 matches at 8 bases. CDR1 and CDR2 from the germline V gene are SGHTA and FQGNSA. The ends lost 4 bases at V and 2 bases at J; junction bases unmatched: 4. The CDR3 length is 15 residues.

This clonotype was seen more than once but under ten times. The chain combines TRBV29-1 with TRBJ2-7, with TRBD2 matching 7 bases. The junction had 7 bases not matched to a gene; V was cut back by 5 bases and J by 3 bases. The CDR3 is 13 residues long. Germline loops: CDR1 SQVTM, CDR2 ANQGSEA. DNA for the CDR3: TGCAGCGTTAGGACGGGGACTAACTACGAGCAGTACTTC. It specifies CSVRTGTNYEQYF.

In this sample, this clonotype turned up a few times. This sequence joins TRBV6-1 and TRBJ2-1, with D uncertain. The V gene's germline CDR1 is MNHNS and CDR2 SASEGT. The CDR3 has 16 residues. V dropped 6 bases and J dropped 0 bases, with 15 bases sitting between them. CDR3 sequence: CASSRRTSSSYNEQFF. The DNA for the CDR3 is TGTGCCAGCAGCCGTAGAACTTCCAGCTCCTACAATGAGCAGTTCTTC.

This clonotype has just a few counts. The chain carries TRBV7-8 and TRBJ1-2; the D gene is possibly TRBD1 (6 bases). Germline V gives CDR1 SGHVS, CDR2 FQNEAQ. The CDR3 loop spans 15 amino acids. The V end was cut by 5 bases, the J end by 4 bases, with 17 bases between. Written as DNA, the CDR3 is TGTGCCAGCAGCCCCACCGAGGGGGGAATCTATGGCTACACCTTC. Residues: CASSPTEGGIYGYTF.

This clonotype was seen a single time. V gene TRBV12-3 or TRBV12-4 combines with J gene TRBJ2-7; TRBD2 matches at 8 bases. The CDR3 has 19 amino acids. V shed 0 bases and J 3 bases; nucleotides not matched to a gene: 16. CDR3 region: CASSLAGKVGREGVYEQYF. CDR3 DNA sequence: TGTGCCAGCAGTTTAGCGGGTAAAGTGGGACGGGAGGGCGTCTACGAGCAGTACTTC.

This clonotype was observed a few times. The chain is built from TRBV15 and TRBJ2-7; D possibly corresponds to TRBD1 (6 bases). Per germline, CDR1 LNHNV and CDR2 YYDKDF (reference sequence). This CDR3 is built from 15 residues. The V gene lost 0 bases and the J gene lost 5 bases, with 14 bases spanning the gap. The DNA for the CDR3 is TGTGCCACCAGCAGAGATCGAGTCAGGGGTGACGAGCAGTACTTC. It codes for CATSRDRVRGDEQYF. Drawing the rest from reference TRBV15 and TRBJ2-7, the complete variable domain is DAMVIQNPRYQVTQFGKPVTLSCSQTLNHNVMYWYQQKSSQAPKLLFHYYDKDFNNEADTPDNFQSRRPNTSFCFLDIRSPGLGDTAMYLCATSRDRVRGDEQYFGPGTRLTVT.

This clonotype was seen more than once but under ten times. The chain joins TRBV18 to TRBJ1-2, with 8 bases aligning to TRBD1. V shed 2 bases and J 1 base; nucleotides not matched to a gene: 3. Germline V gene data show CDR1 as KGHSH and CDR2 as LQKENI. The CDR3 has 15 amino acids. CDR3: CASSPAGQGNYGYTF. The CDR3 DNA reads TGTGCCAGCTCACCAGCTGGACAGGGTAACTATGGCTACACCTTC.

This clonotype was found a few times. This chain uses TRBV10-3 with TRBJ1-2; TRBD1 is a possible D gene (6 bases). The V end was cut by 2 bases, the J end by 4 bases, with 14 bases between. This CDR3 comprises 15 residues. Looked up from germline, CDR1 is ENHRY and CDR2 is SYGVKD. CDR3 bases: TGTGCCATCAGTGAGGACCCGGGGGCCCTCTATGGCTACACCTTC. Translation gives CAISEDPGALYGYTF.

This clonotype appeared many times. The rearrangement uses TRBV28 and TRBJ2-7; D is perhaps TRBD1 (5 bases). The CDR3 runs to 15 residues. Trimming pared 3 bases from V and 0 bases from J, leaving 12 bases between. Germline V lookup: CDR1 MDHEN, CDR2 SYDVKM. The CDR3 coding sequence is TGTGCCAGCAGTTTCGGAACAGGACCCTCCTACGAGCAGTACTTC. It translates to CASSFGTGPSYEQYF. Full variable domain (remainder filled in from reference TRBV28 and TRBJ2-7): DVKVTQSSRYLVKRTGEKVFLECVQDMDHENMFWYRQDPGLGLRLIYFSYDVKMKEKGDIPEGYSVSREKKERFSLILESASTNQTSMYLCASSFGTGPSYEQYFGPGTRLTVT.

This clonotype was recorded many times. The chain is built from TRBV20-1 and TRBJ2-1; tentative D call: TRBD2 (6 bases). Trimming took 6 bases from V and 0 from J, leaving 24 bases between them. The CDR3 length is 18 residues. Germline loops: CDR1 DFQATT, CDR2 SNEGSKA (reference sequence). Here the CDR3 reads CSARGVSGARSSYNEQFF. The CDR3 nucleotides read TGCAGTGCCCGTGGTGTTAGCGGAGCACGTAGCTCCTACAATGAGCAGTTCTTC.

This clonotype was picked up many times. V usage is TRBV6-5 and J usage is TRBJ2-3, with 7 bases lining up with TRBD1. The junction had 4 bases not matched to a gene; V was cut back by 4 bases and J by 0 bases. The CDR3 spans 15 residues. The V gene's germline CDR1 is MNHEY and CDR2 SVGAGI. As DNA, the CDR3 is TGTGCCAGCAGTTTTAAGGGACAGAGCACAGATACGCAGTATTTT. Protein: CASSFKGQSTDTQYF.

This clonotype was detected many times. This chain connects TRBV20-1 to TRBJ2-6; tentatively, D is TRBD2 (6 bases). Germline CDR1 DFQATT, CDR2 SNEGSKA (reference sequence). This CDR3 is 14 amino acids long. V lost 3 bases to trimming and J lost 4 bases, with 10 bases between them. The CDR3 protein is CSASRDSGANVLTF. DNA for the CDR3: TGCAGTGCTAGCCGGGACTCGGGGGCCAACGTCCTGACTTTC.

The CDR3 region is CASSQRRAGDSPLHF. CDR3 sequence (DNA): TGTGCCAGCAGCCAGCGACGGGCAGGGGACTCACCCCTCCACTTT. This rearrangement joins TRBV7-8 to TRBJ1-6; D is possibly TRBD1 (6 bases). V was cut by 5 bases and J by 10 bases, with 18 bases left in between. CDR1 is SGHVS, CDR2 FQNEAQ, per germline. This CDR3 contains 15 residues.

Notes on this clonotype: Since a much larger clone is just one base distant, this may be a read error. The chain couples TRBV27 to TRBJ1-4, with D perhaps matching TRBD1 (5 bases). In germline, CDR1 is MNHEY, CDR2 SMNVEV (reference sequence). The CDR3 runs 14 residues. CDR3 nucleotides: TGTGCCAGCCCCGGGGGGGGACCTAAAGAAAAACTGTTTTTT. Its protein is CASPGGGPKEKLFF. The full variable domain, its missing parts supplied by reference TRBV27 and TRBJ1-4, is EAQVTQNPRYLITVTGKKLTVTCSQNMNHEYMSWYRQDPGLGLRQIYYSMNVEVTDKGDVPEGYKVSRKEKRNFPLILESPSPNQTSLYFCASPGGGPKEKLFFGSGTQLSVL.

This clonotype came up many times. The V and J genes are TRBV20-1 and TRBJ2-7; maybe TRBD2 (6 bases). CDR1 and CDR2 (germline): DFQATT, SNEGSKA (reference sequence). Trimming took 2 bases from V and 2 from J, leaving 16 bases between them. The CDR3 has 15 amino acids. The chain's CDR3 is CSARPAGTPPYEQYF. The CDR3 DNA sequence: TGCAGTGCTAGACCCGCCGGGACTCCTCCCTACGAGCAGTACTTC.

This clonotype occurred a few times. The gene calls are TRBV29-1 and TRBJ2-7, with 10 bases matching TRBD1. The CDR3 extends over 14 amino acids. In germline, CDR1 is SQVTM, CDR2 ANQGSEA. V was pared by 5 bases and J by 4 bases, with 8 bases of the junction left unmatched. The CDR3 loop reads CSVLYRDRGYEQYF. CDR3 bases: TGCAGCGTTCTATACCGGGACAGGGGTTACGAGCAGTACTTC.